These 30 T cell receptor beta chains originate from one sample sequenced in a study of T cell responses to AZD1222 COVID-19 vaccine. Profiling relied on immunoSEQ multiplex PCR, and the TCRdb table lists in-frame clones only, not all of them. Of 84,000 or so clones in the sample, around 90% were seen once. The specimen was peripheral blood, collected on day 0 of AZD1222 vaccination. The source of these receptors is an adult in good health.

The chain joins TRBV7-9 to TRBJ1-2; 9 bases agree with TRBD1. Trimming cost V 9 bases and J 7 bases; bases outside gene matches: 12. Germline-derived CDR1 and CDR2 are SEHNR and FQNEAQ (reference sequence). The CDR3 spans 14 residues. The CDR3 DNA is TGTGCCAGTGGGGGACAGGGAAACTACCTTGGCTACACCTTC. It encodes CASGGQGNYLGYTF.

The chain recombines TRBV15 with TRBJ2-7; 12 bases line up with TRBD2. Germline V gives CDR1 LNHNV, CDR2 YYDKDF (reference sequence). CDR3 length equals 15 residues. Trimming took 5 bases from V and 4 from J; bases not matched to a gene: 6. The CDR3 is CATSPRLAGEYEQYF. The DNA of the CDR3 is TGTGCCACCAGCCCAAGACTAGCGGGAGAATACGAGCAGTACTTC.

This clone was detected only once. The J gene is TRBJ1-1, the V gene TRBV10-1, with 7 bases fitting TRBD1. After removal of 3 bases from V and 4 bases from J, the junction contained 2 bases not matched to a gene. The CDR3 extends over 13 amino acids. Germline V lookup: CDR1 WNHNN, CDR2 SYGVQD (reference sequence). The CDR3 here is CASSDGTATEAFF. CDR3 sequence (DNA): TGCGCCAGCAGTGACGGGACAGCCACTGAAGCTTTCTTT.

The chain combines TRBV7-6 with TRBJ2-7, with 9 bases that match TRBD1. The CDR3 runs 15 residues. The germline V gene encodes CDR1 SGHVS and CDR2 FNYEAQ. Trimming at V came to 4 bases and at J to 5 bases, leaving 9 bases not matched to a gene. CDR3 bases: TGTGCCAGCAGCTCGACCGGGACAGGGCCCCACGAGCAGTACTTC. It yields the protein CASSSTGTGPHEQYF.

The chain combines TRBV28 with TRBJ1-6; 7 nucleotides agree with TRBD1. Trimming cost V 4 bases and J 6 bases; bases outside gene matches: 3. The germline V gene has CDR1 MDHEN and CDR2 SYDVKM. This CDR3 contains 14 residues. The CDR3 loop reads CASSWTGSNSPLHF. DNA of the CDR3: TGTGCCAGCAGTTGGACAGGTTCTAATTCACCCCTCCACTTT.

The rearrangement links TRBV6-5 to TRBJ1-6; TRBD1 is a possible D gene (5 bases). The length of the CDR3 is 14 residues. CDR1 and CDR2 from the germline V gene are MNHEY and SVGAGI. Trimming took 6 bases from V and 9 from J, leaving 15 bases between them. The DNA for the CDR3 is TGTGCCAGCAGAAGCAGGGAATGGGGTTCACCCCTCCACTTT. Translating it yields CASRSREWGSPLHF.

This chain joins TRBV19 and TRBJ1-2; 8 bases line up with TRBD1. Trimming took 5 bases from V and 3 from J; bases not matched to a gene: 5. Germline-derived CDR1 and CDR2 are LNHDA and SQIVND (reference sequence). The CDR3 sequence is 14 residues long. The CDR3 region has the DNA TGTGCCAGTAGTGTGGACAGGGTTGACTATGGCTACACCTTC. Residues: CASSVDRVDYGYTF.

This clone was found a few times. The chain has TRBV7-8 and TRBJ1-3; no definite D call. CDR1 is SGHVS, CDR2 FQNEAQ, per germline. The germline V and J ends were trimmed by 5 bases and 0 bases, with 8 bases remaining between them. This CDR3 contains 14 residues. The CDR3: CASSHRGSGNTIYF. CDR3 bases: TGTGCCAGCAGCCATCGGGGCTCTGGAAACACCATATATTTT. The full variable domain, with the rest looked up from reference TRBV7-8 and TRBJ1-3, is GAGVSQSPRYKVAKRGQDVALRCDPISGHVSLFWYQQALGQGPEFLTYFQNEAQLDKSGLPSDRFFAERPEGSVSTLKIQRTQQEDSAVYLCASSHRGSGNTIYFGEGSWLTVV.

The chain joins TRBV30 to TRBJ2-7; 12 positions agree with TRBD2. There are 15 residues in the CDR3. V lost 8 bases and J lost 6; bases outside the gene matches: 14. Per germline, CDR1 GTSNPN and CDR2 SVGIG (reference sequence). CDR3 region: CARTLAGGTASEQYF. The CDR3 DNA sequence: TGTGCCCGCACACTAGCGGGAGGAACAGCCTCCGAGCAGTACTTC.

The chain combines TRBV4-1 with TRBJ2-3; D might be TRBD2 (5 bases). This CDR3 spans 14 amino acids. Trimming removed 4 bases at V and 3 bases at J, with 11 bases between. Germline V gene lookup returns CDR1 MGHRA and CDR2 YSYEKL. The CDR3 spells CASSLGEGTDTQYF. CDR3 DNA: TGCGCCAGCAGCCTTGGCGAGGGAACAGATACGCAGTATTTT.

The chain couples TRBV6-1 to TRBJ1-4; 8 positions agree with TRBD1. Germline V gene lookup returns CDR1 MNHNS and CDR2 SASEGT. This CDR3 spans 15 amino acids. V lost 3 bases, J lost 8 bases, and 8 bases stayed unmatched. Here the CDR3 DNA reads TGTGCCAGCAGTGAGCCCAGGGGGCGCGGGGAAAAACTGTTTTTT. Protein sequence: CASSEPRGRGEKLFF.

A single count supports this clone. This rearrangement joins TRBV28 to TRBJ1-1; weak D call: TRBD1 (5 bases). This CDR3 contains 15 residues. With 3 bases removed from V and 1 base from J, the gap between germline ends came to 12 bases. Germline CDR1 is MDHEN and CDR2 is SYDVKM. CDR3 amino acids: CASSFTLGGNTEAFF. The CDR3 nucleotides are TGTGCCAGCAGTTTCACCCTCGGGGGGAACACTGAAGCTTTCTTT.

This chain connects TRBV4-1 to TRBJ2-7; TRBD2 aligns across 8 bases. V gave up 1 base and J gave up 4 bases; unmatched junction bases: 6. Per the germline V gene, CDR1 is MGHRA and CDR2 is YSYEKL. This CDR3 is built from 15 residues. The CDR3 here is CASSQAGGLGYEQYF. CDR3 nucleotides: TGCGCCAGCAGCCAAGCGGGGGGGCTAGGGTACGAGCAGTACTTC.

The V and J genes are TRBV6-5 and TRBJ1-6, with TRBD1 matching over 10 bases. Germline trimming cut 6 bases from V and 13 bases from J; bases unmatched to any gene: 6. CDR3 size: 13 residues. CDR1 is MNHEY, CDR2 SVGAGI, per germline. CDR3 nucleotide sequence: TGTGCCAGCAGACGACAGGGGGCATCGCCCCTCCACTTT. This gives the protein CASRRQGASPLHF.

CDR3 in DNA: TGTGCCAGTAGTATAGACGTATTTGGACGGCGGACGGGGAAACTGTTTTTT. Its translation is CASSIDVFGRRTGKLFF. V gene TRBV19 combines with J gene TRBJ1-4, with unresolved D. Germline V gives CDR1 LNHDA, CDR2 SQIVND (reference sequence). Between the trimmed V and J ends, which lost 0 bases and 11 bases, there was a span of 22 bases. This CDR3 has 17 amino acids.

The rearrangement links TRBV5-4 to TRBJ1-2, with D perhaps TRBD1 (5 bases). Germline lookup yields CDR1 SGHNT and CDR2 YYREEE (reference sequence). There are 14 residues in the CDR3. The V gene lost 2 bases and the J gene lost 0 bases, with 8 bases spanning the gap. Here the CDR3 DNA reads TGTGCCAGCAGCTTCGACAGTACTAACTATGGCTACACCTTC. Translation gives CASSFDSTNYGYTF.

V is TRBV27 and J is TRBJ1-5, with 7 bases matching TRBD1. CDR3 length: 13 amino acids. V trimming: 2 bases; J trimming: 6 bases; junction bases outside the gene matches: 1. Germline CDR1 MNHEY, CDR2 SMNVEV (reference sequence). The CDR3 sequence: CASSLTGVQPQHF. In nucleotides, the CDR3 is TGTGCCAGCAGTTTAACAGGGGTTCAGCCCCAGCATTTT.

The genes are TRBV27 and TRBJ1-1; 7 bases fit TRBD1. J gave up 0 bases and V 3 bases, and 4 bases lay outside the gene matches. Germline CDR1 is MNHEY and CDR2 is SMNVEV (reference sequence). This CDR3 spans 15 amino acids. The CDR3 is CASSFLGGMNTEAFF. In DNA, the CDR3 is TGTGCCAGCAGTTTTTTAGGGGGCATGAACACTGAAGCTTTCTTT.

The CDR3 bases are TGTGCCAGCAGCCGACTAGCGGGAGGTTCCGAGTCCTACGAGCAGTACTTC. The encoded protein is CASSRLAGGSESYEQYF. This rearrangement joins TRBV27 to TRBJ2-7; 13 nucleotides match TRBD2. This CDR3 has 17 residues. Looked up from germline, CDR1 is MNHEY and CDR2 is SMNVEV (reference sequence). Trimming cost V 6 bases and J 1 base; bases outside gene matches: 9.

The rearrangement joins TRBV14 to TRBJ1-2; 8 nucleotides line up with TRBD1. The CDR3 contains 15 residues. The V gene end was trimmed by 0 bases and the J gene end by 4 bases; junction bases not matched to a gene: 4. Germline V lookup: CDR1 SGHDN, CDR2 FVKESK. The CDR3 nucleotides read TGTGCCAGCAGCCAAGACTCCCAGGGGGCCTATGGCTACACCTTC. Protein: CASSQDSQGAYGYTF.

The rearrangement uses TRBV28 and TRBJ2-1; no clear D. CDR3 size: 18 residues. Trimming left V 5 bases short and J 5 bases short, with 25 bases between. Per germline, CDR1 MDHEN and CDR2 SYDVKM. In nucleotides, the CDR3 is TGTGCCAGCAGTCTCATCCCGTTGACTCTTTTACCTAACAATGAGCAGTTCTTC. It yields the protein CASSLIPLTLLPNNEQFF.

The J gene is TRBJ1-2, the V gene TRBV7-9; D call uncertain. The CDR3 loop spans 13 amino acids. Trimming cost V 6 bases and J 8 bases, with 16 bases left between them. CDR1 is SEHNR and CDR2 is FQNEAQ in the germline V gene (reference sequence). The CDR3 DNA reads TGTGCCAGCAGACCCGATTCCGTGAGGGGCTACACCTTC. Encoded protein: CASRPDSVRGYTF.

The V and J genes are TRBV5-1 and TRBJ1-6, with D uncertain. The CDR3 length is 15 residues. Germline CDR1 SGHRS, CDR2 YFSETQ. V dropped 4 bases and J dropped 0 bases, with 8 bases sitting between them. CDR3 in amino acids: CASSPDGSYNSPLHF. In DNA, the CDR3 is TGCGCCAGCAGCCCGGACGGCTCCTATAATTCACCCCTCCACTTT.

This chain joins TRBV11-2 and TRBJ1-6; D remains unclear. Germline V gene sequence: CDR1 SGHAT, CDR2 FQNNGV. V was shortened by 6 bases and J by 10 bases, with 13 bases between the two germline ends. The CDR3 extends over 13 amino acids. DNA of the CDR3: TGTGCCAGCAGTAAATCGCGCTGGTCACCCCTCCACTTT. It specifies CASSKSRWSPLHF.

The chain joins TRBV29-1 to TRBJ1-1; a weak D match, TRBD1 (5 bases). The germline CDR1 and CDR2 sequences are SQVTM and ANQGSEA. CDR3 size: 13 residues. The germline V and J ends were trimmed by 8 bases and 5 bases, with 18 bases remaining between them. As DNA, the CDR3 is TGCAGCATCCACAATCGGGGGGTTACTGAAGCTTTCTTT. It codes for CSIHNRGVTEAFF.

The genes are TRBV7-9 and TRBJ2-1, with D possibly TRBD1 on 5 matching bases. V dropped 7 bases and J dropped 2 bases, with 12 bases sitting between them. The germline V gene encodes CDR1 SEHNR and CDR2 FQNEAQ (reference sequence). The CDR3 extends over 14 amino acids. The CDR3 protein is CASKLGDTYNEQFF. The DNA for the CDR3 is TGTGCCAGCAAATTAGGGGATACCTACAATGAGCAGTTCTTC.

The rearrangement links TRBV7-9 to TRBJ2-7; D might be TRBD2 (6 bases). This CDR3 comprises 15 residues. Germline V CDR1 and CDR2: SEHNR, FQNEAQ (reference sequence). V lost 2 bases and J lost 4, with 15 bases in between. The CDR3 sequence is CASSLSGGKGYEQYF. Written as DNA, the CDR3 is TGTGCCAGCAGCTTAAGTGGCGGGAAAGGATACGAGCAGTACTTC.

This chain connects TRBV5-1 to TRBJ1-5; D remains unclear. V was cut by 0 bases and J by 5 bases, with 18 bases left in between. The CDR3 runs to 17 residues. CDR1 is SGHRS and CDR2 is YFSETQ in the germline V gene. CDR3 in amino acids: CASSLVGSWAWYQPQHF. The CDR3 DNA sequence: TGCGCCAGCAGCTTGGTTGGGAGTTGGGCCTGGTATCAGCCCCAGCATTTT.

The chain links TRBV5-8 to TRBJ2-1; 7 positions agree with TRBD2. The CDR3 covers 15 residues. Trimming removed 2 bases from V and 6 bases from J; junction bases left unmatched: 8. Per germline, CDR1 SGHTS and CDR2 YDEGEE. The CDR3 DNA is TGTGCCAGCAGCTTCCCAGCGGGGAGGAGCAATGAGCAGTTCTTC. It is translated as CASSFPAGRSNEQFF.

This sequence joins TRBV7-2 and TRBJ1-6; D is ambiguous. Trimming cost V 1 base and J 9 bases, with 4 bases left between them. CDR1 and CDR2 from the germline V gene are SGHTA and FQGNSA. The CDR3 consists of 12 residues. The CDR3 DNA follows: TGTGCCAGCAGCTTAGGAGGTTCACCCCTCCACTTT. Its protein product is CASSLGGSPLHF.